Following are 25 T cell receptor beta chains from one sample sequenced in a study of T cells expressing NK-cell markers. Following a re-call of the 5' RACE reads, TCRdb has one entry per CDR3 protein and lacks DNA. The sample totals hundreds of thousands of distinct CDR3 sequences. The sequenced material came from blood T cells: a sorted CD56 or NKG2C T cell subset, CD4+ or CD8+ T cells, or bulk PBMC T cells (not recorded which). The receptors shown here come from a man aged 18 to 69 in good health.

This rearrangement joins TRBV18 to TRBJ1-2; TCRdb names TRBD1, which stays unverified in the absence of DNA. The CDR3 length is 16 residues. Per the germline V gene, CDR1 is KGHSH and CDR2 is LQKENI. This CDR3 is CASSALAGQGHYGYTF.

The rearrangement joins TRBV18 to TRBJ2-7; absent DNA, TCRdb's TRBD1 call cannot be checked. CDR1 and CDR2 (germline): KGHSH, LQKENI. The CDR3 is 16 amino acids. CDR3 protein: CASSPLVAGEAYEQYF.

The chain links TRBV20-1 to TRBJ2-1; without DNA, the TCRdb call of TRBD2 cannot be checked. Germline V CDR1 and CDR2: DFQATT, SNEGSKA (reference sequence). CDR3 length equals 13 residues. CDR3 loop: CSATKGYNNEQFF.

The CDR3 sequence: CASSPDGGANYGYTF. The V call is TRBV12-3 or TRBV12-4, the J call TRBJ1-2; TCRdb selects TRBD1, and the lack of DNA leaves this call unchecked. This CDR3 contains 15 residues.

The rearrangement uses TRBV5-5 and TRBJ2-3; the D gene TCRdb calls, TRBD1, cannot be checked with no DNA. The CDR3 length is 13 residues. Germline V gene sequence: CDR1 SGHKS, CDR2 YYEKEE (reference sequence). The CDR3 protein is CASSLDPPSTQYF.

The chain recombines TRBV6-5 with TRBJ1-5. In germline, CDR1 is MNHEY, CDR2 SVGAGI. This CDR3 comprises 12 residues. The chain's CDR3 is CASSRLNQPQHF.

The chain is built from TRBV6-4 and TRBJ2-2; no DNA is available, so the TRBD1 call from TCRdb remains unchecked. CDR1 is MRHNA, CDR2 SNTAGT, per germline. This CDR3 comprises 16 residues. CDR3: CASRQSHRGLSGELFF.

CDR3 protein: CSVGTVLGNEQYF. The chain combines TRBV29-1 with TRBJ2-7. Germline loops: CDR1 SQVTM, CDR2 ANQGSEA. The CDR3 contains 13 residues.

The chain uses TRBV18 and TRBJ2-6; TCRdb's assignment of TRBD2 cannot be checked, as there is no DNA. The germline V gene encodes CDR1 KGHSH and CDR2 LQKENI. CDR3 length equals 16 residues. The CDR3 spells CASSGGQGSGANVLTF.

The gene calls are TRBV6-6 and TRBJ2-5; the TCRdb call, TRBD1, lacks DNA for checking. CDR3 length: 13 residues. Germline values: CDR1 MNHNY, CDR2 SVGAGI (reference sequence). The CDR3 is CASSYKGRETQYF.

This sequence joins TRBV12-3 or TRBV12-4 and TRBJ2-7; TCRdb selects TRBD1, and the lack of DNA leaves this call unchecked. This CDR3 region has 14 residues. CDR3 sequence: CASSDSGGAGEQYF.

The chain is built from TRBV7-2 and TRBJ2-5; TCRdb indicates TRBD2, and absent DNA this call remains unverified. Germline CDR1 reads SGHTA; CDR2 reads FQGNSA. The CDR3 sequence is 14 residues long. This CDR3 is CASSLTGLAETQYF.

The chain employs TRBV7-2 and TRBJ2-3; TCRdb indicates TRBD1, and absent DNA this call remains unverified. This CDR3 is 15 amino acids long. Germline CDR1 reads SGHTA; CDR2 reads FQGNSA. CDR3 in amino acids: CASTGRGLSTDTQYF.

The chain joins TRBV20-1 to TRBJ1-5; without DNA, the TCRdb call of TRBD1 cannot be checked. Germline CDR1 reads DFQATT; CDR2 reads SNEGSKA (reference sequence). CDR3 length: 15 residues. The CDR3 spells CSAAQTGLLNQPQHF.

V is TRBV5-5 and J is TRBJ2-2; the D call of TRBD2 rests on TCRdb alone, since no DNA is present to check it. Germline V gives CDR1 SGHKS, CDR2 YYEKEE (reference sequence). The CDR3 runs 17 residues. The CDR3 spells CASSLAGRSQNTGELFF.

This rearrangement joins TRBV11-2 to TRBJ2-5. CDR3 length: 15 residues. CDR1 is SGHAT and CDR2 is FQNNGV in the germline V gene. This CDR3 is CASTNKRSSSETQYF.

The chain combines TRBV27 with TRBJ2-6; TCRdb's D gene call, TRBD1, goes unchecked for lack of DNA. The CDR3 sequence is 18 residues long. Germline assignment: CDR1 MNHEY and CDR2 SMNVEV (reference sequence). The CDR3 region is CASSLRIVPGSGANVLTF.

The chain carries TRBV7-9 and TRBJ2-1; lacking DNA, the TRBD1 call made by TCRdb goes unchecked. This CDR3 region has 14 residues. In germline, CDR1 is SEHNR, CDR2 FQNEAQ (reference sequence). The CDR3 loop reads CASSLRQGSDEQFF.

The chain employs TRBV12-3 or TRBV12-4 and TRBJ2-5; checking the TCRdb D call of TRBD2 is not possible without DNA. The CDR3 length is 15 residues. The CDR3 is CASSLGSGSLETQYF.

The chain is built from TRBV5-6 and TRBJ1-2; TCRdb's D call of TRBD1 is untestable without DNA. The length of the CDR3 is 15 residues. CDR1 and CDR2 (germline): SGHDT, YYEEEE. This CDR3 reads CASNRDRLANYGYTF.

The J gene is TRBJ1-4, the V gene TRBV12-3 or TRBV12-4; without DNA, the TCRdb call of TRBD1 cannot be checked. CDR3 length: 16 amino acids. The CDR3 loop is CASSLASGGLYEKLFF.

The V and J genes are TRBV30 and TRBJ2-5. The CDR3 runs 11 residues. The V gene's germline CDR1 is GTSNPN and CDR2 SVGIG (reference sequence). This CDR3 reads CAWSQRETQYF.

The chain carries TRBV7-6 and TRBJ1-1; no DNA is available, so the TRBD1 call from TCRdb remains unchecked. Germline values: CDR1 SGHVS, CDR2 FNYEAQ. The CDR3 runs 15 residues. The CDR3 loop reads CASSLGTGMDTEAFF.

The chain carries TRBV12-3 or TRBV12-4 and TRBJ1-5. CDR3 length equals 19 residues. CDR3 sequence reads: CASSFSPRWVRHSNQPQHF.

This sequence joins TRBV9 and TRBJ1-1. CDR1 is SGDLS, CDR2 YYNGEE, per germline. The CDR3 is made up of 15 amino acids. CDR3 amino acids: CASSAGGQMNTEAFF.